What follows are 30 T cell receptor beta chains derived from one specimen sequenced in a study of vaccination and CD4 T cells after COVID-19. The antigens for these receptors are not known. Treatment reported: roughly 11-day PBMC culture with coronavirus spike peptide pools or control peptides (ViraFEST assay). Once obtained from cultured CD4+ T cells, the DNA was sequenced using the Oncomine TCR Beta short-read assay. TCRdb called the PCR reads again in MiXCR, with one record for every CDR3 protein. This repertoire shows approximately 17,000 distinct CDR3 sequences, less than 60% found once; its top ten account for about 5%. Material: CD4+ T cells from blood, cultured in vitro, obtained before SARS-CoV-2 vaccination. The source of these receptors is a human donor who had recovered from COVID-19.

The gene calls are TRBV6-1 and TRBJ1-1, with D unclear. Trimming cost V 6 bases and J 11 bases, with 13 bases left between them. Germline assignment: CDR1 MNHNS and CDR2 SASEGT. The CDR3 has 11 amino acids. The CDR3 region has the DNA TGTGCCAGCAGGGGCGCACTGAAGGCTTTCTTT. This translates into CASRGALKAFF.

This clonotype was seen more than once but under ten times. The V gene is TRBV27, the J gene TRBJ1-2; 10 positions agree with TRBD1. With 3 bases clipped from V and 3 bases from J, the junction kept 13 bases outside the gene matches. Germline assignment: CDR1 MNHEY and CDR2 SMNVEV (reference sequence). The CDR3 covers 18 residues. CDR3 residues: CASSFLTGTGVSHYGYTF. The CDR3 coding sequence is TGTGCCAGCAGTTTCCTTACCGGGACAGGGGTTTCCCACTATGGCTACACCTTC.

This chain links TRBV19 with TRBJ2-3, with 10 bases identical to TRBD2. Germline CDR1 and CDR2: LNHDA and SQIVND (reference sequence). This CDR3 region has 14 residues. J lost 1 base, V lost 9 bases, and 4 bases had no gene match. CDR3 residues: CASTSGVGTDTQYF. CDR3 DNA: TGTGCCAGCACTAGCGGGGTAGGCACAGATACGCAGTATTTT.

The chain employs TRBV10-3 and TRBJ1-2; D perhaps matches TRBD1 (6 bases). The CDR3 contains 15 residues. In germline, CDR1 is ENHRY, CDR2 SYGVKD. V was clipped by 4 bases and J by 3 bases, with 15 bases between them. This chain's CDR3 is CAISGSGGADYGYTF. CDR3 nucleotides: TGTGCCATCAGTGGCTCGGGGGGGGCGGACTATGGCTACACCTTC.

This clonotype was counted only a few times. The DNA for the CDR3 is TGTGCCAGCAGCTTAGGCCACTCAAGCTACGAGCAGTACTTC. Translation: CASSLGHSSYEQYF. The chain uses TRBV11-3 and TRBJ2-7; D call uncertain. Trimming took 1 base from V and 3 from J, leaving 10 bases between them. The CDR3 spans 14 residues. Looked up from germline, CDR1 is SGHNT and CDR2 is YENEEA.

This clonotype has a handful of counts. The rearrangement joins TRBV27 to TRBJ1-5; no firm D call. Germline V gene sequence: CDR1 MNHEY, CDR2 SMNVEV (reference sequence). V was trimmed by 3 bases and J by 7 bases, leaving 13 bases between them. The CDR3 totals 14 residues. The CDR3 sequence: CASSFVPAAQPQHF. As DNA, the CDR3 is TGTGCCAGCAGTTTTGTACCGGCCGCGCAGCCCCAGCATTTT.

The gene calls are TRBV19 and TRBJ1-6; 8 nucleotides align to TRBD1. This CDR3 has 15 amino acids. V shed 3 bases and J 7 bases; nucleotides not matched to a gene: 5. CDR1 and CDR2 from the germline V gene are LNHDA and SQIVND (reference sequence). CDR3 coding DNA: TGTGCCAGTAGTATCGCCACAGGGGGGAATTCACCCCTCCACTTT. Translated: CASSIATGGNSPLHF.

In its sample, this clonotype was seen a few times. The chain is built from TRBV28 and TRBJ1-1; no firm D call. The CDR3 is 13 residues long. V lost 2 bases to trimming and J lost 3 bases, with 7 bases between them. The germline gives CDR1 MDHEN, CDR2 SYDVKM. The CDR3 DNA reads TGTGCCAGCAGTTTAGCAGTTGACACTGAAGCTTTCTTT. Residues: CASSLAVDTEAFF.

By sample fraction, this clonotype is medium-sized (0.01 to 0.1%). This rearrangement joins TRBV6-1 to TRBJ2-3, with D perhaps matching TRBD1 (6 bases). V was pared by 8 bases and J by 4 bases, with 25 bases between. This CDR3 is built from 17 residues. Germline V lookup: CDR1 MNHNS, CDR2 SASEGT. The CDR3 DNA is TGTGCCAGCTCAGGCGGGCAGGGGCTTTCGTCTCCAGATACGCAGTATTTT. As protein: CASSGGQGLSSPDTQYF.

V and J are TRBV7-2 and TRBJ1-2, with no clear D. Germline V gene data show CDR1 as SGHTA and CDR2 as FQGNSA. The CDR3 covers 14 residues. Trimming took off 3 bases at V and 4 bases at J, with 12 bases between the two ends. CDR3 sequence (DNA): TGTGCCAGCAGCTTGGCAGGTCGGACCTATGGCTACACCTTC. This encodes CASSLAGRTYGYTF.

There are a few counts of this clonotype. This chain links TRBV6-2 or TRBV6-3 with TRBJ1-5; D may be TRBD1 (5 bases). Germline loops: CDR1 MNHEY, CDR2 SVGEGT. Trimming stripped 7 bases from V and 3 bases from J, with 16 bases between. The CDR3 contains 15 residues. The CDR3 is CASTPGARVNQPQHF. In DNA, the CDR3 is TGTGCCAGCACCCCGGGCGCCAGGGTCAATCAGCCCCAGCATTTT.

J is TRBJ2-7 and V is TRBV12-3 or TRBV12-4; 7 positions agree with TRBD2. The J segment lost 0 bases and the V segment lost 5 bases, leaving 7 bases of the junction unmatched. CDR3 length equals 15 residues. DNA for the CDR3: TGTGCCAGCAGTCAAAGCGGGATTTACTCCTACGAGCAGTACTTC. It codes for CASSQSGIYSYEQYF.

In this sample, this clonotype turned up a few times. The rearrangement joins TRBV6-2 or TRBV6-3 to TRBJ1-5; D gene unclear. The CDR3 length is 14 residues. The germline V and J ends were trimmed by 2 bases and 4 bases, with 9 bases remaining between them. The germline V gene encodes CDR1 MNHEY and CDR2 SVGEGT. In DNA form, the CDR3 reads TGTGCCAGCAGTTACGGCGCCCTTAATCAGCCCCAGCATTTT. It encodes CASSYGALNQPQHF.

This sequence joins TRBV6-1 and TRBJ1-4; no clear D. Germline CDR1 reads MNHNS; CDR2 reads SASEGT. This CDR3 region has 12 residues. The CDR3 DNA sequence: TGTGCTACAAGGAGGGCTAATGAAAAACTGTTTTTT. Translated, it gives CATRRANEKLFF.

Written as DNA, the CDR3 is TGTGCCACGACGATGCAGGGGGACTATGGCTACACCTTC. This gives the protein CATTMQGDYGYTF. This sequence joins TRBV28 and TRBJ1-2; TRBD1 matches 7 bases. The CDR3 contains 13 residues. With 10 bases clipped from V and 3 bases from J, the junction kept 8 bases outside the gene matches. CDR1 is MDHEN, CDR2 SYDVKM, per germline.

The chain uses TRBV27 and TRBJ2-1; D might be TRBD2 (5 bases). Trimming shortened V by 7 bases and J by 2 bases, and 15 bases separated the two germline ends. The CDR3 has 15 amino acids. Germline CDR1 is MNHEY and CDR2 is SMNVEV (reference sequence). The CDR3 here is CASIRRGIAYNEQFF. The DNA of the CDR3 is TGTGCCAGCATAAGACGGGGAATCGCCTACAATGAGCAGTTCTTC.

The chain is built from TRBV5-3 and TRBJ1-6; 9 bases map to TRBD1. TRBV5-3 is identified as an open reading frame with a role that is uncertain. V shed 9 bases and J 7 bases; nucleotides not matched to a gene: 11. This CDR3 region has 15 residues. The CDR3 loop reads CATTRDRDGNSPLHF. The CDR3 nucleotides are TGTGCCACCACCCGGGACAGGGACGGAAATTCACCCCTCCACTTT.

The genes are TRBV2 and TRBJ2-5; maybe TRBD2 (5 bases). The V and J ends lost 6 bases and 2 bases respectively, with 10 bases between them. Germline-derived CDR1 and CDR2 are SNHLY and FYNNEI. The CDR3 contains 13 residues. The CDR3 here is CASSSGRQETQYF. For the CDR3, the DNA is TGTGCCAGCAGCAGCGGCAGGCAAGAGACCCAGTACTTC.

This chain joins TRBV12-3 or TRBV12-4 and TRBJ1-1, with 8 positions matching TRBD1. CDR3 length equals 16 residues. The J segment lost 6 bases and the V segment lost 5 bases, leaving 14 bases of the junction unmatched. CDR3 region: CASSPYGQGSVSEAFF. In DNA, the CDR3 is TGTGCCAGCAGTCCATACGGACAGGGTTCAGTATCTGAAGCTTTCTTT.

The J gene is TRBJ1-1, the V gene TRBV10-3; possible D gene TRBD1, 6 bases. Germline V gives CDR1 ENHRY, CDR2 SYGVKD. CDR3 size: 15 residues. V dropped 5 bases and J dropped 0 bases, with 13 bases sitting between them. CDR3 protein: CAISTRQALNTEAFF. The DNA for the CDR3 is TGTGCCATCAGTACCAGACAGGCGTTGAACACTGAAGCTTTCTTT.

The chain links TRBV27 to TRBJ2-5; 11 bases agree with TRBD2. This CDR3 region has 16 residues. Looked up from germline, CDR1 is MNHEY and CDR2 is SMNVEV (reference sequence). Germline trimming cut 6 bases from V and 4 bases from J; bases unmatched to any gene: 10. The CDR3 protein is CASRRLAGRGPETQYF. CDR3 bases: TGTGCCAGCAGACGACTAGCGGGGCGGGGTCCAGAGACCCAGTACTTC.

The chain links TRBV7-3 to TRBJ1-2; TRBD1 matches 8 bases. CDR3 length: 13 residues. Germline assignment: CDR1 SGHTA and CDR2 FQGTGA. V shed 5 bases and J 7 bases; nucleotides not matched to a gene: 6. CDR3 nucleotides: TGTGCCAGCAGCACCGGACAGGGAACTGGCTACACCTTC. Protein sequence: CASSTGQGTGYTF. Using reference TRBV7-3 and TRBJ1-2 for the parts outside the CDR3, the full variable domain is GAGVSQTPSNKVTEKGKYVELRCDPISGHTALYWYRQSLGQGPEFLIYFQGTGAADDSGLPNDRFFAVRPEGSVSTLKIQRTERGDSAVYLCASSTGQGTGYTFGSGTRLTVV.

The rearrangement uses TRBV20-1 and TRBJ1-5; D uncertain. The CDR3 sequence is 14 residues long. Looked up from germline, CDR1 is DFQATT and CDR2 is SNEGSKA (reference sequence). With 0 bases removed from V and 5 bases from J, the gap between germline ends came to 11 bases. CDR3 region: CSARELSSYQPQHF. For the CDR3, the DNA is TGCAGTGCTAGAGAATTAAGTTCCTATCAGCCCCAGCATTTT.

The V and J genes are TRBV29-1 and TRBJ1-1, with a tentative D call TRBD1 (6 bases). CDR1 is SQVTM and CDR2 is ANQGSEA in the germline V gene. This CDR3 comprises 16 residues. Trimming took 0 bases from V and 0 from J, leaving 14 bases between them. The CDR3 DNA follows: TGCAGCGTTGAAGATGTGTTGGGGGCCCTGAACACTGAAGCTTTCTTT. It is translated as CSVEDVLGALNTEAFF.

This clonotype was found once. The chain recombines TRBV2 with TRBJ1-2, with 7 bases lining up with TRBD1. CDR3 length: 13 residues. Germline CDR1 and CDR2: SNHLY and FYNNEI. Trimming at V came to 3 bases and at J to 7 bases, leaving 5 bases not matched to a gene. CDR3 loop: CASSDRGFGGYTF. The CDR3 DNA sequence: TGTGCCAGCAGTGACAGGGGGTTCGGTGGCTACACCTTC.

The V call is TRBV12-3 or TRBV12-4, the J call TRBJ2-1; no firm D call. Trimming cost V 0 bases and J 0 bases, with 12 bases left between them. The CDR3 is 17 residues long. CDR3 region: CASSLARRRHSYNEQFF. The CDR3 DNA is TGTGCCAGCAGTTTAGCGCGAAGACGGCACTCCTACAATGAGCAGTTCTTC.

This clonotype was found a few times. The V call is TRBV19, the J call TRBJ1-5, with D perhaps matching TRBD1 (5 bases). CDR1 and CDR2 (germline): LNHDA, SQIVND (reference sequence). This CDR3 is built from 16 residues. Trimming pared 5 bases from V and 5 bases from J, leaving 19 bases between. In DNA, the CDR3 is TGTGCCAGTAGTCGGTTTGCGGGGGAGAGAGATCAGCCCCAGCATTTT. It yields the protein CASSRFAGERDQPQHF.

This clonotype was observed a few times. As DNA, the CDR3 is TGTGCCAGCAGCTTTGGAGGGAATCAGCCCCAGCATTTT. This encodes CASSFGGNQPQHF. The chain carries TRBV7-8 and TRBJ1-5; D not resolved. Germline loops: CDR1 SGHVS, CDR2 FQNEAQ. There are 13 residues in the CDR3. Trimming removed 3 bases from V and 4 bases from J, with 7 bases in between.

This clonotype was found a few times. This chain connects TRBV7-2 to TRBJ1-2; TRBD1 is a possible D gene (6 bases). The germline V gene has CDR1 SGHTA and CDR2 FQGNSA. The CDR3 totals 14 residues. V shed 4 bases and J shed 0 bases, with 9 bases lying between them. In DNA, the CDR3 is TGTGCCAGCAGCTCGACAGGACCTAACTATGGCTACACCTTC. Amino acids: CASSSTGPNYGYTF.

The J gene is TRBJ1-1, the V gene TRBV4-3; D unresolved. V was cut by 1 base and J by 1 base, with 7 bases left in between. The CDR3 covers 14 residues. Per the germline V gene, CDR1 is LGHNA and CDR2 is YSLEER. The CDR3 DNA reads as TGCGCCAGCAGCCAAGTTATAGGGAACACTGAAGCTTTCTTT. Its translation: CASSQVIGNTEAFF.